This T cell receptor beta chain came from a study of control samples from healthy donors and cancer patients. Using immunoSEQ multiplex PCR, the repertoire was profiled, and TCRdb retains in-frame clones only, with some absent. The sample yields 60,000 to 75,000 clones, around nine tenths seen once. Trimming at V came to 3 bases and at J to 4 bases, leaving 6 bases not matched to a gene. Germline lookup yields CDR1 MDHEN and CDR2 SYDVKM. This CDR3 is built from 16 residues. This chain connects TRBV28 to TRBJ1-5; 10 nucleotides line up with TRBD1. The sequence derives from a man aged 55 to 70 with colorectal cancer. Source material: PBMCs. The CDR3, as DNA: TGTGCCAGCAGTTTTCTGGACAGGGGGGCTAATCAGCCCCAGCATTTT. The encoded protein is CASSFLDRGANQPQHF.